The 21 T cell receptor beta chains listed next were all sequenced from one sample in a study of T cell repertoires in cytomegalovirus infection (dated by TCRdb to between 2017 and 2020). What this sample's treatment or condition label stands for: in vitro stimulation with specific CMV peptide epitopes to enrich CMV-specific T cells. Their antigen targets remain unknown. The instrument given in TCRdb is Illumina HiSeq 1500. TCRdb trimmed the raw reads at Q25, called clones with MiXCR and kept productive beta chains. For every CDR3 protein sequence, its rows merge into one entry that carries the most common genes and DNA. The table for this sample lists about 220,000 distinct CDR3 sequences; about 39% of them were counted only once. Approximately 59% of the sample is in the top ten clones. The starting material was CD8+ T cells from cultured PBMCs, obtained from culture after CMV antigen stimulation. Every receptor here comes from a human donor in good health (CMV status not recorded). Some clones in this sample may be carry-over from other donors' samples.

This sequence joins TRBV7-6 and TRBJ2-5; D unclear. CDR3 length: 18 amino acids. Germline values: CDR1 SGHVS, CDR2 FNYEAQ. Trimming removed 0 bases at V and 1 base at J, with 18 bases between. CDR3 sequence (DNA): TGTGCCAGCAGCTTAGCGAGCCCGGTCCAAACCTCCCAAGAGACCCAGTACTTC. Its protein product is CASSLASPVQTSQETQYF.

The rearrangement joins TRBV6-1 to TRBJ1-5; D call uncertain. The germline V gene encodes CDR1 MNHNS and CDR2 SASEGT. Trimming stripped 5 bases from V and 2 bases from J, with 19 bases between. This CDR3 has 17 amino acids. CDR3 region: CASSTYSFRKGNQPQHF. CDR3 sequence (DNA): TGTGCCAGCAGTACCTACTCGTTCCGTAAGGGCAATCAGCCCCAGCATTTT.

This clonotype was detected once. V and J are TRBV19 and TRBJ2-2; D not certain. CDR1 and CDR2 (germline): LNHDA, SQIVND (reference sequence). This CDR3 is 16 amino acids long. CDR3 sequence: CAIKNPRLANTGELFF. Written as DNA, the CDR3 is TGTGCAATTAAGAATCCTCGACTCGCGAACACCGGGGAGCTGTTTTTT.

The CDR3 region has the DNA TGTGCCAGCAACTTCATAGCGGGAGGCAATGAGCAGTTCTTC. Protein product: CASNFIAGGNEQFF. The chain combines TRBV28 with TRBJ2-1, with 10 bases matching TRBD2. V dropped 7 bases and J dropped 6; count of bases not matched to a gene: 6. Germline CDR1 MDHEN, CDR2 SYDVKM. The CDR3 spans 14 residues. Full variable domain (missing parts from reference TRBV28 and TRBJ2-1): DVKVTQSSRYLVKRTGEKVFLECVQDMDHENMFWYRQDPGLGLRLIYFSYDVKMKEKGDIPEGYSVSREKKERFSLILESASTNQTSMYLCASNFIAGGNEQFFGPGTRLTVL.

There are many counts of this clonotype. V and J are TRBV7-2 and TRBJ2-7; 7 nucleotides line up with TRBD1. CDR3 length: 15 residues. With V trimmed by 3 bases and J by 0 bases, 5 bases remained unmatched. Germline-derived CDR1 and CDR2 are SGHTA and FQGNSA. The CDR3 loop is CASSLPDRASYEQYF. CDR3 in DNA: TGTGCCAGCAGCTTGCCCGACAGGGCCTCCTACGAGCAGTACTTC.

This clonotype showed up just a few times. The chain couples TRBV19 to TRBJ1-4; 7 nucleotides agree with TRBD1. The CDR3 is 17 amino acids. After removal of 7 bases from V and 6 bases from J, the junction contained 17 bases not matched to a gene. CDR1 is LNHDA, CDR2 SQIVND, per germline (reference sequence). Here the CDR3 reads CASTPSTGYASYEKLFF. The DNA for the CDR3 is TGTGCCAGTACCCCATCGACAGGGTACGCTTCTTATGAAAAACTGTTTTTT.

This clonotype was observed a handful of times. This chain connects TRBV6-5 to TRBJ1-1, with D uncertain. V was pared by 0 bases and J by 2 bases, with 7 bases between. The CDR3 covers 14 residues. Germline lookup yields CDR1 MNHEY and CDR2 SVGAGI. The CDR3 bases are TGTGCCAGCAGTTACTCGTTAAGAAACACTGAAGCTTTCTTT. It specifies CASSYSLRNTEAFF.

This clonotype was observed a single time. Possible read error: a much larger clone is one base away. The rearrangement joins TRBV7-9 to TRBJ1-1; possible D gene TRBD1, 5 bases. Germline assignment: CDR1 SEHNR and CDR2 FQNEAQ (reference sequence). The CDR3 totals 14 residues. V lost 5 bases and J lost 0, with 10 bases in between. The CDR3 nucleotides are TGTGCCAGCAGCATGACAGCAATGAACACTGAAGCTTTCTTT. Amino acid sequence: CASSMTAMNTEAFF.

Only a few counts were recorded for this clonotype. The chain combines TRBV19 with TRBJ1-1; possible D gene TRBD1, 5 bases. Germline-derived CDR1 and CDR2 are LNHDA and SQIVND (reference sequence). V gave up 6 bases and J gave up 0 bases, with 8 bases separating them. The CDR3 sequence is 13 residues long. The chain's CDR3 is CASSRQMNTEAFF. CDR3 sequence (DNA): TGTGCCAGTAGCCGACAGATGAACACTGAAGCTTTCTTT.

Details on this clonotype: No DNA is shown, since the ends of the CDR3 on it are uncertain; the CDR3 is the one TCRdb lists. The chain employs TRBV7-5 and TRBJ2-3; the D segment call TRBD2 is taken from the table without a DNA check. TRBV7-5 is a pseudogene segment. The length of the CDR3 is 18 amino acids, counting both ends. The CDR3 sequence is CISVPEALRRRNTDTQYF.

The chain has TRBV19 and TRBJ1-5; D might be TRBD1 (6 bases). Deletions cut 3 bases from V and 0 bases from J, with 21 bases between. CDR3 length equals 19 residues. CDR1 and CDR2 (germline): LNHDA, SQIVND (reference sequence). As DNA, the CDR3 is TGTGCCAGTAGTATGAAGGGACACTCCTTTAGTTATAGCAATCAGCCCCAGCATTTT. This codes for CASSMKGHSFSYSNQPQHF.

This clonotype has at least ten counts. V and J are TRBV2 and TRBJ1-2; 7 positions match TRBD1. This CDR3 region has 15 residues. J gave up 8 bases and V 0 bases, and 9 bases lay outside the gene matches. Germline V lookup: CDR1 SNHLY, CDR2 FYNNEI. This chain's CDR3 is CASSEAGGVAEGYTF. The CDR3 DNA is TGTGCCAGCAGTGAAGCAGGGGGCGTCGCGGAGGGCTACACCTTC. The full variable domain, completed using reference TRBV2 and TRBJ1-2, is EPEVTQTPSHQVTQMGQEVILRCVPISNHLYFYWYRQILGQKVEFLVSFYNNEISEKSEIFDDQFSVERPDGSNFTLKIRSTKLEDSAMYFCASSEAGGVAEGYTFGSGTRLTVV.

The chain employs TRBV27 and TRBJ2-7; tentatively, D is TRBD2 (7 bases). The length of the CDR3 is 16 residues. Per germline, CDR1 MNHEY and CDR2 SMNVEV (reference sequence). Trimming pared 2 bases from V and 2 bases from J, leaving 16 bases between. CDR3 amino acids: CASSLGGGGLTYEQYF. The CDR3 coding sequence is TGTGCCAGCAGTTTAGGGGGCGGGGGCCTTACCTACGAGCAGTACTTC.

The V and J genes are TRBV10-2 and TRBJ2-5; D call uncertain. The CDR3 consists of 15 residues. From germline, CDR1 is WSHSY and CDR2 SAAADI. V was pared by 0 bases and J by 1 base, with 9 bases between. The chain's CDR3 is CASSESTVPQETQYF. DNA of the CDR3: TGCGCCAGCAGTGAGTCGACGGTCCCCCAAGAGACCCAGTACTTC.

This clonotype was recorded only once. This chain links TRBV4-1 with TRBJ2-1; TRBD1 matches 8 bases. The length of the CDR3 is 15 residues. V was clipped by 5 bases and J by 5 bases; unmatched bases: 8. Germline loops: CDR1 MGHRA, CDR2 YSYEKL. The CDR3 spells CASSYGQGGNNEQFF. CDR3 sequence (DNA): TGCGCCAGCAGCTACGGACAGGGTGGGAACAATGAGCAGTTCTTC.

The V call is TRBV28, the J call TRBJ2-3, with 7 positions matching TRBD2. The CDR3 is 17 amino acids. The V gene end was trimmed by 5 bases and the J gene end by 2 bases; junction bases not matched to a gene: 13. Per the germline V gene, CDR1 is MDHEN and CDR2 is SYDVKM. CDR3 sequence (DNA): TGTGCCAGCAGTCCCCGGCTGCAGCGGGGCCTCACAGATACGCAGTATTTT. Amino acid sequence: CASSPRLQRGLTDTQYF. Complete variable domain (other parts from reference TRBV28 and TRBJ2-3): DVKVTQSSRYLVKRTGEKVFLECVQDMDHENMFWYRQDPGLGLRLIYFSYDVKMKEKGDIPEGYSVSREKKERFSLILESASTNQTSMYLCASSPRLQRGLTDTQYFGPGTRLTVL.

The rearrangement uses TRBV20-1 and TRBJ1-2; 7 bases line up with TRBD1. The CDR3 sequence is 14 residues long. Germline loops: CDR1 DFQATT, CDR2 SNEGSKA (reference sequence). Unmatched junction bases numbered 7, after V lost 6 bases and J lost 0 bases. CDR3 loop: CSAFYRGSNYGYTF. In DNA form, the CDR3 reads TGCAGTGCCTTTTACAGGGGCTCTAACTATGGCTACACCTTC.

This clonotype has more than one count but fewer than ten. The chain joins TRBV7-9 to TRBJ1-2, with 8 bases fitting TRBD1. Germline V gene sequence: CDR1 SEHNR, CDR2 FQNEAQ (reference sequence). V shed 5 bases, J shed 7 bases, and the junction held 9 bases outside the gene matches. The CDR3 contains 14 residues. In DNA, the CDR3 is TGTGCCAGCAGCCCCGTGGACAGGGCGAGTGGCTACACCTTC. As protein: CASSPVDRASGYTF.

This sequence joins TRBV7-3 and TRBJ2-3; perhaps D is TRBD1 or TRBD2 (6 bases each). Germline V gives CDR1 SGHTA, CDR2 FQGTGA. The germline V and J ends were trimmed by 3 bases and 3 bases, with 13 bases remaining between them. The length of the CDR3 is 15 residues. Written as DNA, the CDR3 is TGTGCCAGCAGCTTCAGCTGGGGGGCTACAGATACGCAGTATTTT. Translating gives CASSFSWGATDTQYF.

The chain is built from TRBV12-5 and TRBJ2-1; 8 bases match TRBD2. Germline V gene data show CDR1 as LGHNT and CDR2 as FRNRAP. V lost 0 bases, J lost 6 bases, and 4 bases stayed unmatched. This CDR3 has 15 residues. CDR3 region: CASGLVGTRRNEQFF. In DNA, the CDR3 is TGTGCTAGTGGTTTGGTGGGGACTAGGCGCAATGAGCAGTTCTTC.

The chain employs TRBV10-3 and TRBJ2-2; 10 positions match TRBD1. The germline gives CDR1 ENHRY, CDR2 SYGVKD. The CDR3 is 13 residues long. V was pared by 8 bases and J by 5 bases, with 2 bases of the junction left unmatched. The CDR3 sequence: CAIWGQGTGELFF. In DNA form, the CDR3 reads TGTGCCATCTGGGGACAGGGGACCGGGGAGCTGTTTTTT.